Described below is a single T cell receptor beta chain sequence and its context. This clone was detected ten times or more. Its antigen remains undetermined. Per-nucleotide qualities are absent, and no much larger clonotype sits a single base away. The donors were healthy, HIV-negative adults who had no recently reported acute infections or vaccinations. Every donor was a Caucasian adult living in Nashville, Tennessee, USA. CD4+ T cells were enriched by magnetic negative selection, after which naive cells were positively selected on CD45RA and the negative fraction was taken as the memory subset. After blood collection by leukapheresis, PBMCs were isolated using Ficoll-Histopaque density gradient centrifugation and then cryopreserved in the vapor phase of liquid nitrogen. Purity and quantity of every magnetically sorted T cell population were checked by analytical flow cytometry. Genomic DNA was isolated from every sorted fraction and measured by UV absorbance on a Nanodrop 2000c.

The entry originates in a study of shared clonotypes between healthy human individuals (dated by TCRdb to 2019 to 2021). In terms of the full investigation: The cohort included three men and a couple of women between 18 and 49 years of age. To estimate repertoire size and how much clonotypes are shared between individuals, the study performed deep sequencing of blood TCR repertoires from roughly five healthy adults. Per donor, three plates each were used for CD4 naive and CD4 memory, two for CD8 naive, and one for CD8 memory. Per donor, leukapheresis produced somewhere between about 0.85 and 9.5 billion PBMCs. To increase sequencing depth and limit assay-specific biases, different laboratories used diverse techniques to prepare libraries and sequence TCR repertoires.

The study at large found these results: Even with the large sequencing depth, rarefaction of the sorted-subset datasets indicated that sequencing was incomplete. Naive subsets generally had larger estimated clonotype richness than memory subsets did. The small number of donors limited the genetic and exposure-history diversity represented. When four donors were compared, the shared fraction of clonotypes was about 5.2% for naive CD4, 3% to 4% for naive CD8, more than 2% for memory CD4, and 0.3% to 0.5% for memory CD8. Based on pairwise subsampling, the degree of clonotype sharing among donors was expected to be affected by sequencing depth. Only blood was sampled, and tissue TCR repertoires likely differ from those in blood. Clonotypes shared by all four sorted-subset donors showed higher generation probabilities than non-shared clonotypes.

The CDR3 holds 16 amino acids from the cysteine to the phenylalanine. Here the CDR3 DNA is all that survives: 48 bases in frame from base 1. The junction carries 19 bases between V and J, which are trimmed by 0 bases and 10 bases respectively. From the germline V gene (reference sequence), CDR1 is LNHNV and CDR2 is YYDKDF. TCR CDR3 regions were amplified from genomic DNA by multiplex PCR using the deep immunoSEQ assay. For each cell subset, the extracted genomic DNA was distributed evenly across all wells of several immunoSEQ 96-well plates, and each plate served as one replicate. For sorted subsets, each replicate PCR was loaded with roughly 190 ng genomic DNA, equivalent to 25,000 to 35,000 T cell genomes. The purified libraries were quantified using a Qubit 3.0 fluorometer, sized with a Bioanalyzer 2100, and then quantified again using the KAPA Library Quantification kit. Each immunoSEQ 96-well plate was sequenced on its own single-read 150-cycle Illumina NextSeq 550 flow cell. The study's processing was this. Because the immunoSEQ output held only junctional sequences and lacked quality scores, the filtering could not match the filtering applied to full-length reads. To assign V/J genes and CDR3, sequences were annotated against IMGT germline references using PyIR, a Python wrapper for IgBLAST v1.9. Reads were removed for weak V/J assignments (E-value above 1e-6), missing CDR3, stop codons, out-of-frame junctions, or ambiguous translated residues. V3J clonotypes were defined by identical inferred V gene, J gene, and CDR3 amino acid sequence. The percentage overlap between two repertoires was calculated by dividing the number of shared unique clonotypes by the size of the smaller repertoire. RTK rarefaction, the Chao1 estimator, and Recon v2.1 estimates of unobserved clonotypes were used to assess repertoire richness. OLGA was used to compute generation probabilities for all TCRbeta clonotypes that the gDNA method yielded from a few donors. Not all clones reach the TCRdb copy of this immuneACCESS table, which keeps in-frame sequences only. Checked studies attribute under half of the gap to unresolved V genes and leave the rest unexplained. V and J calls and clone size are given by that table; D and trimming were obtained from the DNA. Recorded for this sample are 600,000 to 750,000 clones; around 77% of them occurred a single time. The top ten hold roughly 1.8% of the sample.

Sequencing was carried out using memory CD4+ T cells sorted from blood. Taken with the paper, the label for cell subset or site translates to: CD45RA-negative fraction. The chain couples TRBV15 to TRBJ2-1; confidence is insufficient to name the D gene. The clonotype originates from a woman in her twenties or thirties in good health. The nucleotides read TGTGCCACCAGCAGAGATCGGGTGGACGTGGTACTCGAGCAGTTCTTC. Translated, this gives CATSRDRVDVVLEQFF. Extended through the reference TRBV15 and TRBJ2-1 proteins, this CDR3 yields the full variable domain: DAMVIQNPRYQVTQFGKPVTLSCSQTLNHNVMYWYQQKSSQAPKLLFHYYDKDFNNEADTPDNFQSRRPNTSFCFLDIRSPGLGDTAMYLCATSRDRVDVVLEQFFGPGTRLTVL.